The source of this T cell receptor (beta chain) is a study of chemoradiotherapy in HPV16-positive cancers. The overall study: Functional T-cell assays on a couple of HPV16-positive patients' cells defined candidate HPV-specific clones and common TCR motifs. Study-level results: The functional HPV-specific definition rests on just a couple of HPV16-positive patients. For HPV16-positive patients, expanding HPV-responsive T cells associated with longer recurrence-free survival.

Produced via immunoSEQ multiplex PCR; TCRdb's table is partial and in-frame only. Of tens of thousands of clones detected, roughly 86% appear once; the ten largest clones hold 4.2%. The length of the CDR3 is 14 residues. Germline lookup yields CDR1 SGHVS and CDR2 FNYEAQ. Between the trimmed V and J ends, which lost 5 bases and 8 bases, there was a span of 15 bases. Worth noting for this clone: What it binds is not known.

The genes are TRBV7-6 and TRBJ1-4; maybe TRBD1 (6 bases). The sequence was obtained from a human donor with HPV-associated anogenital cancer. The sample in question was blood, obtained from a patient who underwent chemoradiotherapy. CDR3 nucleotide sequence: TGTGCCAGCAGCGCGACAGGCTATAGGGAAAAACTGTTTTTT. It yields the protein CASSATGYREKLFF.